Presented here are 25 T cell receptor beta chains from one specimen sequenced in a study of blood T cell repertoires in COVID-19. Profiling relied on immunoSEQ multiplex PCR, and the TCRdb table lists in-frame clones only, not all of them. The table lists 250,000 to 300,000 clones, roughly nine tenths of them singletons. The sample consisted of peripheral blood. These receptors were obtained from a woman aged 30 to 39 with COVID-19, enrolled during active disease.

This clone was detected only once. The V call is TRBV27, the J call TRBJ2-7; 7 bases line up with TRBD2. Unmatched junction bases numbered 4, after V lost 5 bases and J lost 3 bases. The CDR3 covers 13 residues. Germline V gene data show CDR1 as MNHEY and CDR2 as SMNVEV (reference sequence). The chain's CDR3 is CASSLAVYYEQYF. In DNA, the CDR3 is TGTGCCAGCAGTCTAGCGGTTTACTACGAGCAGTACTTC.

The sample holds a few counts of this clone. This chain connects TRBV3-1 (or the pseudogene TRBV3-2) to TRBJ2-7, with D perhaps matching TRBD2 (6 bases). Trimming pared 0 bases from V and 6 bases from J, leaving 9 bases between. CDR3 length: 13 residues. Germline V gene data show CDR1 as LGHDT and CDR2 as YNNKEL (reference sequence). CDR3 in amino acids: CASSQDGSFEQYF. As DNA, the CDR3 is TGTGCCAGCAGCCAAGACGGGAGTTTCGAGCAGTACTTC.

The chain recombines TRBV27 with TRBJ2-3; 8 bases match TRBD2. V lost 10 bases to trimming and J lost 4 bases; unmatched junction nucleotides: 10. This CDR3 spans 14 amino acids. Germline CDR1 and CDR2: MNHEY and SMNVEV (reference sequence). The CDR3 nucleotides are TGTGCCACCGGCGGGCGAGCGGGAGCAGATACGCAGTATTTT. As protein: CATGGRAGADTQYF.

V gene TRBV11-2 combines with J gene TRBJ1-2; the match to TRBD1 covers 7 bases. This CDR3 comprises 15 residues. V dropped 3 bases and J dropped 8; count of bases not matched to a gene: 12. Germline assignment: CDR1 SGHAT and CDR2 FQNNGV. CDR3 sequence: CASSFDPNRGSGYTF. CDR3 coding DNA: TGTGCCAGCAGCTTTGATCCTAACAGGGGTAGCGGCTACACCTTC.

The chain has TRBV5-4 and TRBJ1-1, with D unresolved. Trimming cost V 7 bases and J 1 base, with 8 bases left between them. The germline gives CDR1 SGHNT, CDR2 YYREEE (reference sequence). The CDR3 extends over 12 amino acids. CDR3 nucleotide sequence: TGTGCCAGCTCCAGAGGGAACACTGAAGCTTTCTTT. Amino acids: CASSRGNTEAFF.

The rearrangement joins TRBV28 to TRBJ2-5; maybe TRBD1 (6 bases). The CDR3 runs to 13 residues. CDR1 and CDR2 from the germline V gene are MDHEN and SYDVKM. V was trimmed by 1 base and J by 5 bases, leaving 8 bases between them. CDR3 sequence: CASSLSGAETQYF. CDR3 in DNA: TGTGCCAGCAGTTTATCAGGGGCGGAGACCCAGTACTTC.

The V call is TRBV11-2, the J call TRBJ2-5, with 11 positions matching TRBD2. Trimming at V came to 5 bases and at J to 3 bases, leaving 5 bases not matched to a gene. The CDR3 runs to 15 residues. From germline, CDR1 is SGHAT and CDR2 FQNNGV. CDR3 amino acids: CASSPGTSGKETQYF. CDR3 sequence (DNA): TGTGCCAGCAGCCCCGGGACTAGCGGAAAAGAGACCCAGTACTTC.

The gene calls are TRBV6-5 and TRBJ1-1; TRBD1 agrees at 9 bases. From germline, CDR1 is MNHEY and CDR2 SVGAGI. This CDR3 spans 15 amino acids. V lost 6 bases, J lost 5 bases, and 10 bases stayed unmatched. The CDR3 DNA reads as TGTGCCAGCAGACCTCCTATGACAGGGGGAACTGAAGCTTTCTTT. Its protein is CASRPPMTGGTEAFF.

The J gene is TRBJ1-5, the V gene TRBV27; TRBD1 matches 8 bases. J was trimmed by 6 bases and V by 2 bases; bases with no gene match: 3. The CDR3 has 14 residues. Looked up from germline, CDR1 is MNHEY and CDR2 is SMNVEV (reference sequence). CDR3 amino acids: CASSLGQGRQPQHF. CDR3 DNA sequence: TGTGCCAGCAGTTTAGGACAGGGCCGTCAGCCCCAGCATTTT.

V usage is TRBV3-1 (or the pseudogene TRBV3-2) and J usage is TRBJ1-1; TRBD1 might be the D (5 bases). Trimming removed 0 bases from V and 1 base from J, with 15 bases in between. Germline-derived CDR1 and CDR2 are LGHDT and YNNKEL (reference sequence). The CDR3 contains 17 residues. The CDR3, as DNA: TGTGCCAGCAGCCAAGAAAACAGGTTAGCAGCGAACACTGAAGCTTTCTTT. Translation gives CASSQENRLAANTEAFF.

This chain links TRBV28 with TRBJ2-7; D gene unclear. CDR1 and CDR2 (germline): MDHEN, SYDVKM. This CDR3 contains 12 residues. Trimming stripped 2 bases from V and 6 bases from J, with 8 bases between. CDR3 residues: CASSLSPREQYF. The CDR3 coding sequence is TGTGCCAGCAGTTTAAGCCCTCGCGAGCAGTACTTC.

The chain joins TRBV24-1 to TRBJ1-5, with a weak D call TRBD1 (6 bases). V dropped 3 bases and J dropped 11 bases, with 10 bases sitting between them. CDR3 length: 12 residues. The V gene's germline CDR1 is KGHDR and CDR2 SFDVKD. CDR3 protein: CATSDMTGAQHF. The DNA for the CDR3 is TGTGCCACCAGTGATATGACAGGAGCCCAGCATTTT.

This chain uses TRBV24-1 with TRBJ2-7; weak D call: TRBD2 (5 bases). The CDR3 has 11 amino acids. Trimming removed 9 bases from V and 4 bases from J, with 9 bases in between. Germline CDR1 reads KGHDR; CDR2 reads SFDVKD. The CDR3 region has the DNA TGTGCCACCGGCGAGGGATACGAGCAGTACTTC. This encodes CATGEGYEQYF.

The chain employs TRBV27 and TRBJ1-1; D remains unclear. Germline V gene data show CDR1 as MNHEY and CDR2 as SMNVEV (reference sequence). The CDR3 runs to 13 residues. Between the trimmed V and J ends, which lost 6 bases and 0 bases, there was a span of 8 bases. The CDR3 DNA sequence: TGTGCCAGCAGGAGTTATATGAACACTGAAGCTTTCTTT. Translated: CASRSYMNTEAFF.

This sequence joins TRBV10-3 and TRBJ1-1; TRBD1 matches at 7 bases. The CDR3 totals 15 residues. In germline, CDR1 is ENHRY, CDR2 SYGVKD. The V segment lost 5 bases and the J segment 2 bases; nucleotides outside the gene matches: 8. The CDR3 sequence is CAISRDRDRNTEAFF. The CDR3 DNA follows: TGTGCCATCAGTCGGGACCGGGACAGAAACACTGAAGCTTTCTTT.

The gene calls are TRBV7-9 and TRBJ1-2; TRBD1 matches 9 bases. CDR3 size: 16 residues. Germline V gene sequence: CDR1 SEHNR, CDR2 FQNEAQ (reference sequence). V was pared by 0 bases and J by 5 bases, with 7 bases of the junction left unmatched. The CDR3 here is CASSLALGDRAYGYTF. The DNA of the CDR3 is TGTGCCAGCAGCTTAGCTTTGGGGGACAGGGCTTATGGCTACACCTTC.

The CDR3 sequence: CASRDRSSGNTIYF. The CDR3 DNA reads as TGTGCCAGCAGGGACAGGAGCTCTGGAAACACCATATATTTT. This rearrangement joins TRBV6-5 to TRBJ1-3, with 7 bases that match TRBD1. J lost 0 bases, V lost 6 bases, and 2 bases had no gene match. CDR1 and CDR2 (germline): MNHEY, SVGAGI. CDR3 length equals 14 residues.

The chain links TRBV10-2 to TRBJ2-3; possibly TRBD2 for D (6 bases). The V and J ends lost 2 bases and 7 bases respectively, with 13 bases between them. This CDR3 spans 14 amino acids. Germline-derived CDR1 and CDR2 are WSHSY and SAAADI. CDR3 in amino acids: CASSEGRDGNTQYF. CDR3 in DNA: TGCGCCAGCAGTGAGGGGCGGGATGGGAATACGCAGTATTTT.

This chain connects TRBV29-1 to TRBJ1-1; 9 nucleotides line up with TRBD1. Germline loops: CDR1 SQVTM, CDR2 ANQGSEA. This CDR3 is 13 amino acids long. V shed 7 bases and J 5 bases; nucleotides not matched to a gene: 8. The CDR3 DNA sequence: TGCAGCGCTCTGGGACAGGGTGAAACTGAAGCTTTCTTT. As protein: CSALGQGETEAFF.

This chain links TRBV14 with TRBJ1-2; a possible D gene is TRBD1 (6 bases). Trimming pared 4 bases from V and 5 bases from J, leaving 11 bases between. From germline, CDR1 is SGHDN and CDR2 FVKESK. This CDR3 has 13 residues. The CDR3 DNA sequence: TGTGCCAGCAGCCTGACACAGGGTTATGGCTACACCTTC. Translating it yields CASSLTQGYGYTF.

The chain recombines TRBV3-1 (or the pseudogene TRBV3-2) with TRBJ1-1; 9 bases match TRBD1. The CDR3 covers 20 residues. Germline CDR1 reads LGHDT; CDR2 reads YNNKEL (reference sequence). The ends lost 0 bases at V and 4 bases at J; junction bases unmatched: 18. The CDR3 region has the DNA TGTGCCAGCAGCCAAGAACCACTCCTATATAACAGGGGGCCGTCCACTGAAGCTTTCTTT. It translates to CASSQEPLLYNRGPSTEAFF.

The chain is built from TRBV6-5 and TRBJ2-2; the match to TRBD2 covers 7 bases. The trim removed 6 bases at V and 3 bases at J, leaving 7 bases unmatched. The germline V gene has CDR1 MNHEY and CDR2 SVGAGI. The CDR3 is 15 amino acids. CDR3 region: CASRRGRGDTGELFF. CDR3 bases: TGTGCCAGCAGGCGCGGGAGAGGGGACACCGGGGAGCTGTTTTTT.

CDR3 bases: TGTGCCAGCAGCCAAGACCCCGGGACTAGCACAGATACGCAGTATTTT. Its protein product is CASSQDPGTSTDTQYF. The V call is TRBV3-1 (or the pseudogene TRBV3-2), the J call TRBJ2-3, with D possibly matching TRBD2 (6 bases). Trimming removed 0 bases at V and 0 bases at J, with 10 bases between. Germline loops: CDR1 LGHDT, CDR2 YNNKEL (reference sequence). This CDR3 contains 16 residues.

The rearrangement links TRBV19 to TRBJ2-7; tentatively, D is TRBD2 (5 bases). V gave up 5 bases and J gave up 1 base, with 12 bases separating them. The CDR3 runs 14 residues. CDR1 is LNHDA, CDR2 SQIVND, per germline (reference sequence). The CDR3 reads CASSPPGLSYEQYF. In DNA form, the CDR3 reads TGTGCCAGTAGTCCCCCCGGACTGTCCTACGAGCAGTACTTC.

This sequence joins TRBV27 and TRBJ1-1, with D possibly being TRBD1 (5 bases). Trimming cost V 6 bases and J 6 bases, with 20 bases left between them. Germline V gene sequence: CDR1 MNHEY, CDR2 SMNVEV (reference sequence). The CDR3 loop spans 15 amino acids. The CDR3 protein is CASSPPGLPFAEAFF. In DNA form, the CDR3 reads TGTGCCAGCAGCCCTCCGGGACTCCCCTTTGCTGAAGCTTTCTTT.